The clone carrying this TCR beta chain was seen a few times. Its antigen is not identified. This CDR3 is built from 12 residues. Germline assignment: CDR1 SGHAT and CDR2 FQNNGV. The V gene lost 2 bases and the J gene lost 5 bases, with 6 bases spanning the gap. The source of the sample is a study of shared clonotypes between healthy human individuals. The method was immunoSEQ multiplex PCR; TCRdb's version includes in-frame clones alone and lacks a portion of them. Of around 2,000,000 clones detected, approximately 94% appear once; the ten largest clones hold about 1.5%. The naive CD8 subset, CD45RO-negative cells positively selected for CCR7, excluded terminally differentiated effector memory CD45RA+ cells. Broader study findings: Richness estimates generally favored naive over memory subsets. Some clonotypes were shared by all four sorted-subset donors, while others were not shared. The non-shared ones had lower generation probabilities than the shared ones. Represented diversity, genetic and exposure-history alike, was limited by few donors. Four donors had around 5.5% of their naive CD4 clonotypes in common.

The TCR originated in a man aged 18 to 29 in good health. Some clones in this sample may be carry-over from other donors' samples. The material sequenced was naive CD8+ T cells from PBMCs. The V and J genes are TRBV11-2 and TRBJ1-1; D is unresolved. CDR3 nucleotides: TGTGCCAGCAGCTTAACCCGAACTGAAGCTTTCTTT. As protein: CASSLTRTEAFF.